This T cell receptor beta chain derives from a study of CD8 T cells in ankylosing spondylitis. Whole-study results and caveats: Reported data indicate significant enrichment of disease-linked clones within matched ankylosing spondylitis synovial fluid. As for the disease-linked clones, they showed a CD8+ phenotype and occurred at relatively low frequencies in peripheral blood. Ankylosing spondylitis blood seemed to carry a telltale TCR beta motif made of under ten highly homologous variants.

Making the TCR beta libraries involved quantitative 5'-RACE with molecular barcodes. TCRdb re-called the 5' RACE reads with MiXCR, one entry per CDR3 protein. Of more than 100,000 distinct CDR3 sequences in the sample, more than 9.5% were seen once. V dropped 0 bases and J dropped 7; count of bases not matched to a gene: 8. The V gene's germline CDR1 is MNHNS and CDR2 SASEGT. The CDR3 loop spans 16 amino acids. This clonotype was seen repeatedly, ten times or more. Its antigen is currently unknown. This rearrangement joins TRBV6-1 to TRBJ2-2; 7 bases match TRBD2. The receptor comes from a female donor with ankylosing spondylitis or in good health (not recorded which). Specimen: blood, either unsorted or a sorted T cell fraction (not recorded which). CDR3 DNA sequence: TGTGCCAGCAGTGAAGCAATTGGGGGGGGTAGCGGGGAGCTGTTTTTT. Protein: CASSEAIGGGSGELFF.